This T cell receptor (beta chain) comes out of a study of blood T cells in healthy people across ages. Study context: The capture of about one barcoded beta molecule per two T cells was achieved by template switching. Overall study findings and caveats: As naive T cell percentage varied, TCR beta diversity correlated strongly with it.

This clonotype was counted between two and nine times. Its antigen remains unidentified. The V gene lost 3 bases and the J gene lost 5 bases, with 16 bases spanning the gap. The CDR3 spans 14 residues. CDR1 DFQATT and CDR2 SNEGSKA come from the germline V gene (reference sequence). Combining a sample-barcoded 5' primer with a J-beta primer mix, a second PCR ran for roughly 7 to 12 cycles. Every molecule of cDNA carried a tag from a template-switch adaptor with 12 random nucleotides. From the 5' RACE reads, TCRdb called clonotypes with MiXCR, one entry per CDR3 protein. Among around 1,000,000 distinct CDR3 sequences listed, under 30% were seen once. The same specimen was also included in a second study, on T cells of mothers and their children.

Sequencing was carried out using blood. The receptor comes from a girl aged 2 to 9 in good health. This chain links TRBV20-1 with TRBJ2-5, with a weak D call TRBD2 (5 bases). The CDR3 DNA follows: TGCAGTGCTAGTATATTCGGGGAGATCGAGACCCAGTACTTC. It yields the protein CSASIFGEIETQYF.